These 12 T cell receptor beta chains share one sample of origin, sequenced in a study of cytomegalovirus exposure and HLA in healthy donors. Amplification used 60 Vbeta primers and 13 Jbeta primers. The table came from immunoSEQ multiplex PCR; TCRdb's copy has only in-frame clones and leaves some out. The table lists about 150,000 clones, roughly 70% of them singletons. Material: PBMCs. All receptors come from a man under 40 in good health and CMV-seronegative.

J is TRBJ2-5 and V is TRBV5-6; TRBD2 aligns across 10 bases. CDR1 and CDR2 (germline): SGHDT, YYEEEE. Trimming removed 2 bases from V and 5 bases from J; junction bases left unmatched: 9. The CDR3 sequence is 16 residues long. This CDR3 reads CASSFGTSVVLETQYF. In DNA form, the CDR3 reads TGTGCCAGCAGCTTCGGGACTAGCGTAGTCTTGGAGACCCAGTACTTC.

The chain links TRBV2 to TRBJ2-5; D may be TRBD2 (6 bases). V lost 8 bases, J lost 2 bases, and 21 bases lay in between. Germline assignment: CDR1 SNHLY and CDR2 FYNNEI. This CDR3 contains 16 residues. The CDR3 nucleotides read TGTGCCAGCCGGCCCCGTAACCCGGGGGTTCAAGAGACCCAGTACTTC. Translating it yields CASRPRNPGVQETQYF.

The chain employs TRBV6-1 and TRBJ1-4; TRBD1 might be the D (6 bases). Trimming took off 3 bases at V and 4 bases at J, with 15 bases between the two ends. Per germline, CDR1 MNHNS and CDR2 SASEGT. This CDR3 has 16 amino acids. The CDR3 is CASSEVAGGHNEKLFF. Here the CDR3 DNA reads TGTGCCAGCAGTGAGGTGGCGGGGGGCCATAATGAAAAACTGTTTTTT.

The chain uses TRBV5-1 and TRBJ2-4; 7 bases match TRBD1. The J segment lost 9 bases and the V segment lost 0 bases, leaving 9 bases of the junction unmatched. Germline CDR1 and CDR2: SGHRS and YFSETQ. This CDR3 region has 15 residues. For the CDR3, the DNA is TGCGCCAGCAGCTTGGGCGACAGGGAGAGTGGCATTCAGTACTTC. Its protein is CASSLGDRESGIQYF.

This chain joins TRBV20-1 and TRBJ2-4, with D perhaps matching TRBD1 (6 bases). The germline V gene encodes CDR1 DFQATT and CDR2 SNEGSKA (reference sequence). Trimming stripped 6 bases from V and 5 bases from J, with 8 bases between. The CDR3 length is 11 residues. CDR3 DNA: TGCAGTGCGCGGACAGAAAACATTCAGTACTTC. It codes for CSARTENIQYF.

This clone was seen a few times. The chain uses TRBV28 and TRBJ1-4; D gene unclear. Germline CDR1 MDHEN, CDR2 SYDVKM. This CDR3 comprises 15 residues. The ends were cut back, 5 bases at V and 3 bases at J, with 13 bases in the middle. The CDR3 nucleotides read TGTGCCAGCAGTACTAGCGGGGATTCTAATGAAAAACTGTTTTTT. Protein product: CASSTSGDSNEKLFF.

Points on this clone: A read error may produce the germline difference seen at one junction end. CDR3 region: CSSSQGAAEQYF. The CDR3 nucleotides read TGTTCCAGCAGTCAGGGGGCGGCCGAGCAGTACTTC. V is TRBV7-9 and J is TRBJ2-7; 8 bases fit TRBD1. Germline CDR1 reads SEHNR; CDR2 reads FQNEAQ (reference sequence). The CDR3 spans 12 residues.

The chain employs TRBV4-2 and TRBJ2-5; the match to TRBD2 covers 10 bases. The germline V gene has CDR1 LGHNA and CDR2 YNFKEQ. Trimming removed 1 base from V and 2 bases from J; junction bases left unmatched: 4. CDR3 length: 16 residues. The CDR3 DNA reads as TGTGCCAGCAGCCAAGGTCCTAGCGGGGGTCAAGAGACCCAGTACTTC. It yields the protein CASSQGPSGGQETQYF.

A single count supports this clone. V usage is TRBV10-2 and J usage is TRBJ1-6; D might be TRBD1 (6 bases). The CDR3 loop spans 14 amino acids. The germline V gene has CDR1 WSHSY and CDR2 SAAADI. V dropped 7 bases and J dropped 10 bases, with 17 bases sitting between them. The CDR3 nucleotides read TGCGCCAGCACCCCCGGGACACCGATATCACCCCTCCACTTT. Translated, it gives CASTPGTPISPLHF.

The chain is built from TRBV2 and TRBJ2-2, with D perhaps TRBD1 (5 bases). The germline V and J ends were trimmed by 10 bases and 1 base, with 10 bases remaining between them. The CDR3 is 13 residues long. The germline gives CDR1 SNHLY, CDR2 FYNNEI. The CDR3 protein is CATMTENTGELFF. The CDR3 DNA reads TGTGCCACAATGACAGAGAACACCGGGGAGCTGTTTTTT.

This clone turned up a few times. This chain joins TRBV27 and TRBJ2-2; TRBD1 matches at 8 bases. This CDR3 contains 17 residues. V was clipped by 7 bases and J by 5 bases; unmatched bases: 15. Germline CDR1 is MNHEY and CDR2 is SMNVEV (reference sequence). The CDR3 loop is CASIQDVRGLRTGELFF. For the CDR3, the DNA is TGTGCCAGCATTCAAGACGTCAGGGGGCTGCGGACCGGGGAGCTGTTTTTT.

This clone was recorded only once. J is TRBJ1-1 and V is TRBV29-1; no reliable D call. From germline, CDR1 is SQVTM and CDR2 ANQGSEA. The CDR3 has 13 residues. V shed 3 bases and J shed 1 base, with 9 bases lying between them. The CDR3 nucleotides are TGCAGCGTTGAGGAGGGCTGGAACACTGAAGCTTTCTTT. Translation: CSVEEGWNTEAFF.